Listed below are T cell receptor beta chains from one sample, sequenced in a study of blood T cell repertoires in COVID-19. Sequencing used immunoSEQ multiplex PCR; TCRdb keeps in-frame clones, though not all of them. Of fewer than 300,000 clones listed, roughly 90% were seen once; the top ten hold over 7.5%. Sequencing used PBMCs or T cells enriched from blood (not recorded which). The source is a man in his forties or fifties who had recovered from COVID-19. Each CDR3 is given with its conserved first and last residue. Each record gives: D gene, clone size, V gene, J gene, CDR3 DNA, CDR3 protein. D genes are given only for firm matches. The size entry is marked missing in some rows and otherwise reads once, few, many or a size class.

>TRBD1|NA|TRBV27|TRBJ1-2
TGTGCCAGCAGTTTAAGACAGGGGGAGGGCTATGGCTACACCTTC
CASSLRQGEGYGYTF
>NA|NA|TRBV4-1|TRBJ2-5
TGCGCCAGCAGCCGGGTGGGCTCGAGTGAGACCCAGTACTTC
CASSRVGSSETQYF
>TRBD2|once|TRBV4-1|TRBJ2-1
TGCGCCAGCAGCCAAGATGACCTAGCGGGAGTAGGTTGGGATGAGCAGTTCTTC
CASSQDDLAGVGWDEQFF
>NA|once|TRBV19|TRBJ2-4
TGTGCCAGTAGGGACAGAATTCTAGCCAAAAACATTCAGTACTTC
CASRDRILAKNIQYF
>TRBD1|NA|TRBV12-5|TRBJ1-4
TGTGCTAGTGGGATCGGGACAGAGAATGAAAAACTGTTTTTT
CASGIGTENEKLFF
>TRBD2|once|TRBV6-5|TRBJ2-1
TGTGCCAGCAGCATAGCGGGAAGCTCCTACAATGAGCAGTTCTTC
CASSIAGSSYNEQFF
>TRBD2|once|TRBV19|TRBJ2-7
TGTGCCACCAAACCGGGACTAGCGGGAGTAGCCGAGCAGTACTTC
CATKPGLAGVAEQYF
>TRBD1|NA|TRBV11-2|TRBJ2-7
TGTGCCAGCAGCTCGGGACAGGGGGCTGGAGAGCAGTACTTC
CASSSGQGAGEQYF
>NA|NA|TRBV25-1|TRBJ1-1
TGTGCCAGCAGTGAATCGGGGAACAGGGAGACTTTCTTT
CASSESGNRETFF
>NA|few|TRBV7-8|TRBJ2-5
TGTGCCAGCACCGGAAGGGGATTGGTAGAGTACCAAGAGACCCAGTACTTC
CASTGRGLVEYQETQYF
>NA|NA|TRBV2|TRBJ1-5
TGTGCCAGCAGTGACGGGGGTCCCCTCAATCAGCCCCAGCATTTT
CASSDGGPLNQPQHF
>NA|NA|TRBV14|TRBJ2-2
TGTGCCAGCAAACGCGGGCCCTTCGAGTCCACCGGGGAGCTGTTTTTT
CASKRGPFESTGELFF
>NA|NA|TRBV4-2|TRBJ2-5
TGTGCCAGCAGCCAAGAAGAATCCAGGGTCTATTCACAAGAGACCCAGTACTTC
CASSQEESRVYSQETQYF
>NA|NA|TRBV6-5|TRBJ2-7
TGTGCCAGCAGACGACAGAGCTACTACGAGCAGTACTTC
CASRRQSYYEQYF
>NA|NA|TRBV15|TRBJ2-3
TGTGCCACCAGCTACGTTGGGGGCATAGATACGCAGTATTTT
CATSYVGGIDTQYF
>TRBD1|NA|TRBV3-1/TRBV3-2|TRBJ1-1
TGTGCCAGCAGTCCCCGGGACAGGGGGAACACTGAAGCTTTCTTT
CASSPRDRGNTEAFF
>NA|once|TRBV5-1|TRBJ1-1
TGCGCCAGCAGCTTGTGGGGGCGGAACACTGAAGCTTTCTTT
CASSLWGRNTEAFF
>TRBD1|NA|TRBV28|TRBJ1-5
TGTGCCAGCGGCCCGACAGGGATTGGTCATCAGCCCCAGCATTTT
CASGPTGIGHQPQHF
>TRBD2|NA|TRBV7-3|TRBJ2-5
TGTGCCAGCAGCCCACAAGTCGGTGGCGGGGGATTAAGGGAGACCCAGTACTTC
CASSPQVGGGGLRETQYF
>TRBD1|NA|TRBV4-2|TRBJ1-6
TGTGCCAGCAGCTACAACAGGGGATCGAATTCACCCCTCCACTTT
CASSYNRGSNSPLHF
>NA|NA|TRBV29-1|TRBJ1-2
TGCAGCGTTGAAAAGTCAGGGGCCTGGAACTATGGCTACACCTTC
CSVEKSGAWNYGYTF
>NA|NA|TRBV4-3|TRBJ2-3
TGCGCCAGCAGCCAAGAAGAGGCCCCTTGGGATACGCAGTATTTT
CASSQEEAPWDTQYF
>NA|once|TRBV2|TRBJ1-1
TGTGCCAGCAGTGAGGAAGGGGGTAACACTGAAGCTTTCTTT
CASSEEGGNTEAFF
>TRBD1|once|TRBV5-8|TRBJ2-1
TGTGCCAGCAGCTTAGACCAGGGGGTATACAATGAGCAGTTCTTC
CASSLDQGVYNEQFF
>NA|NA|TRBV29-1|TRBJ2-7
TGCAGCGTTGACGGAGCCTACGAGCAGTACTTC
CSVDGAYEQYF
>TRBD2|many|TRBV19|TRBJ2-7
TGTGCCAGCAAAGCGGGAGACGCCTCCTACGAGCAGTACTTC
CASKAGDASYEQYF
>NA|NA|TRBV15|TRBJ1-5
TGTGCCACCAGCAGAGAGAAGGGGCGGCAGCCCCAGCATTTT
CATSREKGRQPQHF
>NA|NA|TRBV5-1|TRBJ2-5
TGCGCCAGCAGCCCAGGCCTAACTGGCCTTTGGGAGACCCAGTACTTC
CASSPGLTGLWETQYF